Each of the 10 T cell receptor beta chains below was sequenced from the same sample in a study of OX40 agonist ivuxolimab in advanced cancers. Assay used: immunoSEQ multiplex PCR; TCRdb lists only in-frame clones, some missing. The sample lists about 64,000 clones; about 85% were seen once. This material consisted of CD4+ or CD8+ T cells sorted from blood, taken in a trial of the OX40 agonist ivuxolimab. The receptors shown here come from an adult with an advanced solid tumor such as melanoma, head and neck, liver or kidney cancer.

This chain joins TRBV20-1 and TRBJ2-5; D unclear. Germline loops: CDR1 DFQATT, CDR2 SNEGSKA (reference sequence). The CDR3 length is 11 residues. Trimming cost V 8 bases and J 4 bases, with 11 bases left between them. The CDR3 loop is CSYFPLETQYF. The CDR3 DNA follows: TGCAGTTATTTTCCTCTAGAGACCCAGTACTTC.

The V call is TRBV2, the J call TRBJ2-1; possibly TRBD2 for D (6 bases). CDR1 is SNHLY and CDR2 is FYNNEI in the germline V gene. Trimming left V 8 bases short and J 9 bases short, with 23 bases between. This CDR3 region has 15 residues. CDR3 DNA sequence: TGTGCCAGCCGCTTTGGCAGCGGGCGAACGGGTGAGCAGTTCTTC. Residues: CASRFGSGRTGEQFF.

The gene calls are TRBV7-3 and TRBJ2-1, with TRBD2 as a possible D gene (6 bases). Germline V gene lookup returns CDR1 SGHTA and CDR2 FQGTGA. V lost 6 bases and J 3 bases, leaving 9 bases between the germline ends. The CDR3 runs to 13 residues. CDR3 loop: CASSSGGYNEQFF. The CDR3 region has the DNA TGTGCCAGCAGTAGCGGAGGCTACAATGAGCAGTTCTTC.

This clone occurred once. The chain combines TRBV7-9 with TRBJ2-7; 8 bases align to TRBD1. This CDR3 has 15 amino acids. Trimming removed 4 bases from V and 6 bases from J; junction bases left unmatched: 11. Per germline, CDR1 SEHNR and CDR2 FQNEAQ (reference sequence). The CDR3 loop is CASSYEGQALSEQYF. The CDR3 coding sequence is TGTGCCAGCAGCTATGAGGGACAGGCGTTATCCGAGCAGTACTTC.

The chain recombines TRBV7-6 with TRBJ2-5, with D perhaps matching TRBD1 (6 bases). Trimming cost V 4 bases and J 6 bases, with 18 bases left between them. Germline CDR1 reads SGHVS; CDR2 reads FNYEAQ. The CDR3 runs 15 residues. The CDR3 here is CASSSYREWEKTQYF. CDR3 coding DNA: TGTGCCAGCAGCTCCTACAGGGAGTGGGAGAAGACCCAGTACTTC.

V is TRBV5-1 and J is TRBJ2-7; perhaps TRBD1 as D (5 bases). Trimming removed 0 bases from V and 4 bases from J, with 11 bases in between. The CDR3 is made up of 14 amino acids. CDR1 and CDR2 from the germline V gene are SGHRS and YFSETQ. The CDR3 loop is CASSLVGARYEQYF. CDR3 DNA sequence: TGCGCCAGCAGCTTGGTTGGGGCCCGTTACGAGCAGTACTTC.

The table lists this clone with a few counts. The chain carries TRBV19 and TRBJ2-7; 8 positions match TRBD2. Germline values: CDR1 LNHDA, CDR2 SQIVND (reference sequence). Germline trimming cut 9 bases from V and 12 bases from J; bases unmatched to any gene: 13. The CDR3 extends over 12 amino acids. The CDR3 DNA is TGTGCCAGCAGTCCGGGTAGCGGGGTAAGGTACTTC. This translates into CASSPGSGVRYF.

The chain joins TRBV5-8 to TRBJ2-4, with D possibly being TRBD2 (7 bases). Germline CDR1 is SGHTS and CDR2 is YDEGEE. V gave up 0 bases and J gave up 1 base, with 14 bases separating them. The CDR3 extends over 17 amino acids. This chain's CDR3 is CASSLVRGAGAKNIQYF. CDR3 DNA sequence: TGTGCCAGCAGCTTGGTACGGGGGGCCGGGGCCAAAAACATTCAGTACTTC.

This clone was recorded a few times. The genes are TRBV5-1 and TRBJ1-1, with D unresolved. Germline V gene lookup returns CDR1 SGHRS and CDR2 YFSETQ. The CDR3 is 13 amino acids. The ends were cut back, 2 bases at V and 5 bases at J, with 10 bases in the middle. The CDR3 sequence: CASSLPGLTEAFF. DNA of the CDR3: TGCGCCAGCAGCTTACCGGGATTGACTGAAGCTTTCTTT.

The rearrangement uses TRBV5-1 and TRBJ2-3, with D perhaps matching TRBD1 (6 bases). The CDR3 sequence is 15 residues long. The germline gives CDR1 SGHRS, CDR2 YFSETQ. Trimming removed 1 base at V and 0 bases at J, with 9 bases between. Written as DNA, the CDR3 is TGCGCCAGCAGCTTGCAGGGGTTGAGCACAGATACGCAGTATTTT. Its protein is CASSLQGLSTDTQYF.